Below, 27 T cell receptor beta chains from the same sample are listed, as sequenced in a study of CD8 T cells in ankylosing spondylitis. MiXCR, run by TCRdb on the 5' RACE reads, gives a single entry per CDR3 protein. The table shows approximately 290,000 distinct CDR3 sequences, with 20% occurring only once. Material: blood, either unsorted or a sorted T cell fraction (not recorded which). These receptors originate from a female donor with ankylosing spondylitis or in good health (not recorded which).

This sequence joins TRBV7-2 and TRBJ2-2, with a tentative D call TRBD2 (6 bases). CDR1 SGHTA and CDR2 FQGNSA come from the germline V gene. This CDR3 has 15 amino acids. Trimming left V 5 bases short and J 3 bases short, with 13 bases between. The CDR3 here is CASSISRLDTGELFF. Here the CDR3 DNA reads TGTGCCAGCAGCATATCTAGACTAGACACCGGGGAGCTGTTTTTT.

The chain uses TRBV9 and TRBJ1-1; a weak D match, TRBD1 (5 bases). V was cut by 5 bases and J by 1 base, with 12 bases left in between. The CDR3 covers 14 residues. Germline-derived CDR1 and CDR2 are SGDLS and YYNGEE. In DNA, the CDR3 is TGTGCCAGCAGTCAAATTGGACAGAACACTGAAGCTTTCTTT. It specifies CASSQIGQNTEAFF.

The chain couples TRBV5-1 to TRBJ2-5; TRBD1 is a possible D gene (5 bases). This CDR3 has 13 residues. V lost 2 bases to trimming and J lost 5 bases, with 10 bases between them. From germline, CDR1 is SGHRS and CDR2 YFSETQ. The CDR3 region has the DNA TGCGCCAGCAGCTTAGGGGAAAAGGAGACCCAGTACTTC. Translated, it gives CASSLGEKETQYF.

The chain is built from TRBV7-9 and TRBJ2-7, with D possibly TRBD2 on 7 matching bases. There are 16 residues in the CDR3. Germline V gene data show CDR1 as SEHNR and CDR2 as FQNEAQ (reference sequence). Between the trimmed V and J ends, which lost 3 bases and 3 bases, there was a span of 18 bases. The CDR3 nucleotides are TGTGCCAGCAGCTTGGGAGGGGGTAGCGGAATCTACGAGCAGTACTTC. It codes for CASSLGGGSGIYEQYF.

V is TRBV20-1 and J is TRBJ2-3; 15 nucleotides align to TRBD2. V dropped 5 bases and J dropped 1; count of bases not matched to a gene: 10. The CDR3 consists of 18 residues. Germline lookup yields CDR1 DFQATT and CDR2 SNEGSKA (reference sequence). The CDR3 protein is CSASHRTSGRAGTDTQYF. In DNA, the CDR3 is TGCAGTGCTTCTCATCGGACTAGCGGGAGGGCTGGCACAGATACGCAGTATTTT.

The chain employs TRBV15 and TRBJ1-1, with 7 bases lining up with TRBD1. The trim removed 5 bases at V and 0 bases at J, leaving 3 bases unmatched. Germline V gene sequence: CDR1 LNHNV, CDR2 YYDKDF (reference sequence). There are 14 residues in the CDR3. The CDR3 region has the DNA TGTGCCACCAGCGTACAGGGGTTGAACACTGAAGCTTTCTTT. Amino acids: CATSVQGLNTEAFF. Based on the CDR3 plus reference TRBV15 and TRBJ1-1, the full variable domain is DAMVIQNPRYQVTQFGKPVTLSCSQTLNHNVMYWYQQKSSQAPKLLFHYYDKDFNNEADTPDNFQSRRPNTSFCFLDIRSPGLGDTAMYLCATSVQGLNTEAFFGQGTRLTVV.

The chain recombines TRBV7-9 with TRBJ2-6; D is undetermined. Trimming removed 2 bases from V and 3 bases from J, with 8 bases in between. Per the germline V gene, CDR1 is SEHNR and CDR2 is FQNEAQ (reference sequence). CDR3 length: 15 residues. The CDR3 loop reads CASSLRRDGANVLTF. In DNA, the CDR3 is TGTGCCAGCAGCTTACGACGTGATGGGGCCAACGTCCTGACTTTC.

The V and J genes are TRBV5-5 and TRBJ2-3; D uncertain. The V end lost 0 bases, the J end lost 3 bases, and 8 bases lay between the germline ends. CDR3 length: 14 amino acids. Looked up from germline, CDR1 is SGHKS and CDR2 is YYEKEE (reference sequence). CDR3 sequence (DNA): TGTGCCAGCAGCTTGGGGATAGGGACAGATACGCAGTATTTT. This gives the protein CASSLGIGTDTQYF.

The table lists this clonotype with a few counts. This chain links TRBV20-1 with TRBJ2-7; tentatively, D is TRBD1 (5 bases). The CDR3 length is 15 residues. Trimming took off 4 bases at V and 1 base at J, with 17 bases between the two ends. Germline V gives CDR1 DFQATT, CDR2 SNEGSKA (reference sequence). The CDR3 loop is CSAMGRPGPSYEQYF. The CDR3 DNA is TGCAGTGCTATGGGTCGTCCAGGGCCATCCTACGAGCAGTACTTC.

There are many counts of this clonotype. The rearrangement links TRBV20-1 to TRBJ1-2; a weak D match, TRBD1 (5 bases). Germline CDR1 DFQATT, CDR2 SNEGSKA (reference sequence). Trimming shortened V by 4 bases and J by 3 bases, and 9 bases separated the two germline ends. This CDR3 is built from 12 residues. The CDR3 loop is CSAKGVYYGYTF. CDR3 DNA: TGCAGTGCTAAAGGGGTTTACTATGGCTACACCTTC.

Points on this clonotype: Compared with germline, one end of the junction differs, possibly owing to a read error. The J gene is TRBJ1-1, the V gene TRBV20-1; 9 nucleotides line up with TRBD1. The V gene's germline CDR1 is DFQATT and CDR2 SNEGSKA (reference sequence). The CDR3 loop spans 13 amino acids. CDR3 in amino acids: CSASGQGGVESFF. In DNA, the CDR3 is TGCAGTGCTTCGGGACAGGGTGGAGTTGAATCTTTCTTT.

V usage is TRBV4-3 and J usage is TRBJ1-2; a weak D match, TRBD1 (5 bases). The CDR3 length is 15 residues. V lost 1 base and J 7 bases, leaving 16 bases between the germline ends. CDR1 and CDR2 (germline): LGHNA, YSLEER. The CDR3 here is CASSQVGKGPGGYTF. CDR3 bases: TGCGCCAGCAGCCAAGTGGGCAAGGGGCCGGGTGGCTACACCTTC.

The J gene is TRBJ2-5, the V gene TRBV20-1; the D call may be TRBD1 or TRBD2 (5 bases each). Germline-derived CDR1 and CDR2 are DFQATT and SNEGSKA (reference sequence). Trimming took off 4 bases at V and 5 bases at J, with 26 bases between the two ends. The CDR3 spans 17 residues. The CDR3 DNA sequence: TGCAGTGCTAAAGCCATATCGGGGCGAGGGGTGGGGGAGACCCAGTACTTC. The encoded protein is CSAKAISGRGVGETQYF.

There are many counts of this clonotype. The chain carries TRBV6-5 and TRBJ2-5; D is ambiguous. Germline CDR1 MNHEY, CDR2 SVGAGI. The CDR3 has 13 amino acids. Trimming stripped 2 bases from V and 0 bases from J, with 4 bases between. CDR3 amino acids: CASSYQYQETQYF. The CDR3 coding sequence is TGTGCCAGCAGTTACCAGTACCAAGAGACCCAGTACTTC.

The chain links TRBV29-1 to TRBJ2-3, with D uncertain. Germline loops: CDR1 SQVTM, CDR2 ANQGSEA. The CDR3 is 15 amino acids. V lost 7 bases and J lost 3, with 20 bases in between. The CDR3 protein is CSAATGFLGTDTQYF. DNA for the CDR3: TGCAGCGCCGCTACCGGATTTTTGGGAACAGATACGCAGTATTTT.

This clonotype appeared many times. The V gene is TRBV10-3, the J gene TRBJ1-3; no definite D call. CDR1 is ENHRY and CDR2 is SYGVKD in the germline V gene. The CDR3 has 15 residues. The germline V and J ends were trimmed by 2 bases and 0 bases, with 8 bases remaining between them. The CDR3 bases are TGTGCCATCAGTGAGGCGGCTAGCTCTGGAAACACCATATATTTT. Translated: CAISEAASSGNTIYF.

This chain connects TRBV4-1 to TRBJ2-3; D is ambiguous. This CDR3 spans 15 amino acids. Per germline, CDR1 MGHRA and CDR2 YSYEKL. V was shortened by 2 bases and J by 3 bases, with 12 bases between the two germline ends. CDR3 coding DNA: TGCGCCAGCAGCCAAATAGGCTACGGGACAGATACGCAGTATTTT. Translation: CASSQIGYGTDTQYF.

This chain links TRBV7-9 with TRBJ2-7, with D perhaps TRBD1 (5 bases). The V gene's germline CDR1 is SEHNR and CDR2 FQNEAQ (reference sequence). V gave up 11 bases and J gave up 6 bases, with 20 bases separating them. This CDR3 contains 13 residues. The CDR3 DNA is TGTGCCGGACACCAACTTCTTACTGGCGAGCAGTACTTC. Its protein product is CAGHQLLTGEQYF.

This clonotype was found many times. This chain joins TRBV12-3 or TRBV12-4 and TRBJ1-3; D unresolved. Trimming pared 1 base from V and 7 bases from J, leaving 5 bases between. This CDR3 region has 12 residues. The CDR3 spells CASSLDRNTIYF. The CDR3 region has the DNA TGTGCCAGCAGTTTAGATCGGAACACCATATATTTT.

The rearrangement links TRBV7-9 to TRBJ2-7; 8 positions match TRBD1. Looked up from germline, CDR1 is SEHNR and CDR2 is FQNEAQ (reference sequence). The CDR3 length is 15 residues. Germline trimming cut 5 bases from V and 3 bases from J; bases unmatched to any gene: 9. The CDR3 bases are TGTGCCAGCAGCCCGGGGACAGGAGTTCACTACGAGCAGTACTTC. This encodes CASSPGTGVHYEQYF.

This clonotype was seen a handful of times. V and J are TRBV27 and TRBJ1-3; possibly TRBD1 for D (6 bases). Trimming removed 3 bases from V and 4 bases from J, with 13 bases in between. The germline V gene encodes CDR1 MNHEY and CDR2 SMNVEV (reference sequence). The CDR3 covers 15 residues. CDR3 coding DNA: TGTGCCAGCAGTTTCAGGGGAACTCTAGGAAACACCATATATTTT. This codes for CASSFRGTLGNTIYF.

This clonotype was seen repeatedly, ten times or more. V gene TRBV7-7 combines with J gene TRBJ2-7, with D uncertain. Germline CDR1 SSHAT, CDR2 FNYEAQ (reference sequence). The CDR3 has 10 residues. Between the trimmed V and J ends, which lost 3 bases and 5 bases, there was a span of 2 bases. The CDR3 coding sequence is TGTGCCAGCAGCTTCAACGAGCAGTACTTC. This encodes CASSFNEQYF.

The CDR3 loop reads CSALGKTSGIYEQYF. The CDR3 DNA sequence: TGCAGTGCCCTGGGAAAGACTAGCGGGATCTACGAGCAGTACTTC. V is TRBV20-1 and J is TRBJ2-7; 11 bases fit TRBD2. V lost 6 bases to trimming and J lost 3 bases; unmatched junction nucleotides: 10. Germline V gene data show CDR1 as DFQATT and CDR2 as SNEGSKA (reference sequence). CDR3 length: 15 amino acids.

V usage is TRBV7-2 and J usage is TRBJ2-1; D is possibly TRBD2 (5 bases). CDR1 SGHTA and CDR2 FQGNSA come from the germline V gene. Trimming stripped 5 bases from V and 9 bases from J, with 14 bases between. The CDR3 loop spans 13 amino acids. The CDR3 reads CASSPRLRGEQFF. For the CDR3, the DNA is TGTGCCAGCAGCCCCAGACTACGGGGTGAGCAGTTCTTC.

There are a few counts of this clonotype. The gene calls are TRBV29-1 and TRBJ2-6, with D perhaps matching TRBD1 (6 bases). Per germline, CDR1 SQVTM and CDR2 ANQGSEA. The V and J ends lost 5 bases and 0 bases respectively, with 11 bases between them. The CDR3 runs 15 residues. The CDR3 loop is CSVQGRFSGANVLTF. The CDR3 DNA is TGCAGCGTTCAGGGGCGCTTCTCTGGGGCCAACGTCCTGACTTTC.

The V and J genes are TRBV4-2 and TRBJ1-4, with a tentative D call TRBD1 (5 bases). Trimming took off 5 bases at V and 7 bases at J, with 8 bases between the two ends. Germline loops: CDR1 LGHNA, CDR2 YNFKEQ. This CDR3 comprises 12 residues. CDR3 loop: CASSGGSEKLFF. CDR3 nucleotides: TGTGCCAGCAGCGGGGGGAGTGAAAAACTGTTTTTT.

V gene TRBV11-2 combines with J gene TRBJ2-7; D possibly corresponds to TRBD2 (6 bases). CDR3 length: 18 amino acids. V shed 2 bases and J shed 4 bases, with 24 bases lying between them. Germline values: CDR1 SGHAT, CDR2 FQNNGV. The CDR3, as DNA: TGTGCCAGCAGCTTAATGGGCGCGGGAAGCGCCCATTTTTACGAGCAGTACTTC. Translation: CASSLMGAGSAHFYEQYF.